This TCR beta chain appears in the sequencing data of a study of T cells in Graves' hyperthyroidism and ophthalmopathy. RNA transcripts were the template for amplifying TCR beta CDR3 regions. HTBI primers were used for first-round RT-PCR of the TCR CDR3. TCRdb called the multiplex PCR reads again in MiXCR, with one record for every CDR3 protein. The sample carries hundreds of thousands of distinct CDR3 sequences, approximately 14% recorded once. The length of the CDR3 is 15 residues. V dropped 2 bases and J dropped 5 bases, with 12 bases sitting between them. Germline CDR1 is SGHDN and CDR2 is FVKESK. The table lists this clonotype with many counts.

This receptor was taken from a woman in her forties or fifties with Graves' ophthalmopathy. This chain links TRBV14 with TRBJ2-2; D is undetermined. The sequencing input was blood. The CDR3 loop reads CASSQIPGRTGELFF. The CDR3 DNA reads as TGTGCCAGCAGCCAAATCCCCGGCCGTACCGGGGAGCTGTTTTTT.